The sequence of this T cell receptor beta chain was determined in a study of early T cells in non-severe SARS-CoV-2 infection. Study observations and caveats: Matches to VDJdb favored anti-spike CD8 responses and missed private and CD4 specificities.

Details on this clonotype: Its antigen is currently unknown.

MiXCR, run by TCRdb on the 5' RACE reads, gives a single entry per CDR3 protein. The sample includes approximately 45,000 distinct CDR3 sequences, less than 8.5% of them seen just once. CDR1 is SGHRS, CDR2 YFSETQ, per germline. Trimming at V came to 4 bases and at J to 8 bases, leaving 12 bases not matched to a gene. This CDR3 comprises 15 residues. The chain recombines TRBV5-1 with TRBJ2-1, with 7 bases that match TRBD1. The clonotype was recovered from an adult who was a healthcare worker with PCR-confirmed SARS-CoV-2 infection or an uninfected control (not recorded which). The sample comprised whole blood. This chain's CDR3 is CASSPAGTVRDEQFF. DNA for the CDR3: TGCGCCAGCAGCCCGGCTGGGACAGTTCGGGATGAGCAGTTCTTC.